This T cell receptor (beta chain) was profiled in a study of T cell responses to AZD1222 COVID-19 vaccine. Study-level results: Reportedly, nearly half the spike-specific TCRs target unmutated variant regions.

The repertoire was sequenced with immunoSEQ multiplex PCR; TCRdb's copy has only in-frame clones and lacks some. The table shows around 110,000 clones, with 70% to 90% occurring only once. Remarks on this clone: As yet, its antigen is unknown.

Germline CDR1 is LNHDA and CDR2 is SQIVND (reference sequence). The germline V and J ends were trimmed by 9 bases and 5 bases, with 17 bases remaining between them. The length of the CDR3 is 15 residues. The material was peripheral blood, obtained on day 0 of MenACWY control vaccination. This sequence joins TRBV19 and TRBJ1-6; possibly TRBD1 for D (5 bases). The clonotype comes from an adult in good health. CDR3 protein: CASKVGGRDNSPLHF. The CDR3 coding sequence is TGTGCCAGCAAAGTCGGGGGACGGGATAATTCACCCCTCCACTTT.